The clone carrying this T cell receptor (beta chain) has a count of ten or more. Its antigen is currently unknown. There were TCR beta CDR3 regions amplified from RNA transcripts. During a first-round RT-PCR of the TCR CDR3, the HTBI primer set was used. MiXCR was run by TCRdb on the multiplex PCR reads, yielding one entry per CDR3 protein. The table lists 300,000 to 400,000 distinct CDR3 sequences, around 13% of them singletons, with around a tenth in the top ten. A lack of ophthalmopathy progression within 18 months defined stable Graves' hyperthyroidism. The data derive from a study of T cells in Graves' hyperthyroidism and ophthalmopathy. Study background: The initial diagnosis was the point when peripheral blood was collected, ahead of any treatment.

General study results and limits: Most clonotypes expanded in thyroid above 0.001 were likewise present in blood.

Trimming cost V 7 bases and J 4 bases, with 13 bases left between them. The V gene's germline CDR1 is GTSNPN and CDR2 SVGIG (reference sequence). This CDR3 comprises 12 residues. The rearrangement joins TRBV30 to TRBJ2-5; tentative D call: TRBD1 (5 bases). The sequence was obtained from a woman aged 18-29 years with Graves' hyperthyroidism. The sample comprised blood. The CDR3 spells CASTREGETQYF. The CDR3 bases are TGTGCCTCGACCAGGGAAGGAGAGACCCAGTACTTC.